This TCR beta chain was captured by sequencing in a study of control samples from healthy donors and cancer patients. This CDR3 has 13 residues. The ends were cut back, 3 bases at V and 5 bases at J, with 9 bases in the middle. The V gene's germline CDR1 is MGHRA and CDR2 YSYEKL. The table came from immunoSEQ multiplex PCR; TCRdb's copy has only in-frame clones and leaves some out. The sample consists of some 130,000 clones, 93% of them appearing once. The receptor comes from a man aged 45-65 years with head and neck cancer. Sample: PBMCs. The gene calls are TRBV4-1 and TRBJ2-3; D gene uncertain. The CDR3 DNA reads TGCGCCAGCAGCCACCTCTCCGGAGATACGCAGTATTTT. Translating gives CASSHLSGDTQYF.